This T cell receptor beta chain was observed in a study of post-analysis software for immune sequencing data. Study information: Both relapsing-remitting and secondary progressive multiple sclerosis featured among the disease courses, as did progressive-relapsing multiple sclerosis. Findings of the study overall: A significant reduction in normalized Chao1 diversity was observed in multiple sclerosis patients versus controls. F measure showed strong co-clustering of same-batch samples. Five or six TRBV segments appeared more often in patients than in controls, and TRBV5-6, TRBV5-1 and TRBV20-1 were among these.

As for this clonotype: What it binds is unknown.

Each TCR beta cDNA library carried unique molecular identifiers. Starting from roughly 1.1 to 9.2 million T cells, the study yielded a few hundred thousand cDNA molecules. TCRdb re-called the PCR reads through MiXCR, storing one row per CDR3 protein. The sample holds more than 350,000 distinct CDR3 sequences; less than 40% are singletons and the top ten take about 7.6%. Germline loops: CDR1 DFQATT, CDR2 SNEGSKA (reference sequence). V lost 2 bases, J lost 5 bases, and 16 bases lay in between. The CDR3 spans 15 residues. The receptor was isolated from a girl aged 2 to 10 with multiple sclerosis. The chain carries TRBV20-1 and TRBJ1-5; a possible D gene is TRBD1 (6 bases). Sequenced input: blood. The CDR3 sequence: CSARPYRRGDQPQHF. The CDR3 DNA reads TGCAGTGCTAGACCATACAGGAGGGGGGATCAGCCCCAGCATTTT.